This T cell receptor (beta chain) was captured in a study of Graves' ophthalmopathy and Graves' hyperthyroidism. The study's findings and limits: This model predicted ophthalmopathy progression (sensitivity roughly 71%, specificity about 72%).

Comment on this clonotype: The antigen is undetermined.

Trimming removed 10 bases at V and 1 base at J, with 13 bases between. Germline V gene sequence: CDR1 SGHTA, CDR2 FQGNSA. The CDR3 contains 13 residues. TCR beta CDR3 regions were amplified from RNA transcripts. The authors performed first-round RT-PCR with HTBI primers and then a second-round multiplex PCR. MiXCR, applied by TCRdb to the multiplex PCR reads, yields one record per CDR3 protein. The sample shows over a million distinct CDR3 sequences, about 40% of them seen only once. The source is an adult man with Graves' hyperthyroidism. The sequencing input was peripheral blood or thyroid tissue (not recorded which). The chain combines TRBV7-2 with TRBJ1-1; a weak D match, TRBD1 (6 bases). The CDR3 loop reads CAIRGQKNTEAFF. CDR3 nucleotide sequence: TGTGCCATCCGCGGACAGAAGAACACTGAAGCTTTCTTT.